This entry lists 8 T cell receptor beta chains sequenced from one sample in a study of blood T cell repertoires in COVID-19. Assay used: immunoSEQ multiplex PCR; TCRdb lists only in-frame clones, some missing. The profile shows about 360,000 clones, more than 75% of them singletons. Material for sequencing was PBMCs or T cells enriched from blood (not recorded which). These receptors were obtained from a man in his thirties or forties who had recovered from COVID-19.

The gene calls are TRBV6-5 and TRBJ1-4; 8 bases line up with TRBD1. The CDR3 covers 14 residues. Germline lookup yields CDR1 MNHEY and CDR2 SVGAGI. The V gene end was trimmed by 6 bases and the J gene end by 8 bases; junction bases not matched to a gene: 8. CDR3 in amino acids: CASSRTGTGEKLFF. The DNA of the CDR3 is TGTGCCAGCAGCCGGACAGGGACGGGCGAAAAACTGTTTTTT.

This chain links TRBV27 with TRBJ2-7; 13 nucleotides align to TRBD2. This CDR3 has 15 residues. J was trimmed by 6 bases and V by 5 bases; bases with no gene match: 7. CDR1 is MNHEY, CDR2 SMNVEV, per germline (reference sequence). CDR3 sequence: CASSQTSGGAFEQYF. CDR3 bases: TGTGCCAGCAGTCAAACTAGCGGGGGGGCCTTCGAGCAGTACTTC.

J is TRBJ1-1 and V is TRBV5-4; D is possibly TRBD1 (5 bases). Trimming stripped 1 base from V and 7 bases from J, with 14 bases between. This CDR3 has 14 residues. Germline V lookup: CDR1 SGHNT, CDR2 YYREEE (reference sequence). CDR3 amino acids: CASSLKRGWGEAFF. CDR3 DNA: TGTGCCAGCAGCTTGAAAAGGGGCTGGGGTGAAGCTTTCTTT.

The genes are TRBV5-1 and TRBJ2-7; D is perhaps TRBD1 (5 bases). CDR3 size: 15 residues. V shed 2 bases and J shed 6 bases, with 18 bases lying between them. Germline values: CDR1 SGHRS, CDR2 YFSETQ. The CDR3 spells CASSFDRSTAFEQYF. DNA of the CDR3: TGCGCCAGCAGCTTCGACAGATCGACGGCGTTCGAGCAGTACTTC.

In its sample, this clone was seen once. The V and J genes are TRBV18 and TRBJ1-2; TRBD1 agrees at 7 bases. Germline trimming cut 4 bases from V and 5 bases from J; bases unmatched to any gene: 13. The germline V gene has CDR1 KGHSH and CDR2 LQKENI. The CDR3 is made up of 16 amino acids. CDR3 sequence reads: CASSRGQEEIRYGYTF. The CDR3 DNA sequence: TGTGCCAGCTCACGTGGACAGGAGGAAATTCGGTATGGCTACACCTTC.

The chain employs TRBV7-2 and TRBJ2-7; 10 nucleotides agree with TRBD2. The CDR3 is 16 amino acids. Germline CDR1 reads SGHTA; CDR2 reads FQGNSA. Germline trimming cut 0 bases from V and 1 base from J; bases unmatched to any gene: 3. The CDR3 sequence is CASSLAELAGSYEQYF. The CDR3 DNA reads TGTGCCAGCAGCTTAGCTGAACTAGCGGGATCCTACGAGCAGTACTTC.

This clone has a handful of counts. This rearrangement joins TRBV4-1 to TRBJ2-7; D might be TRBD1 (5 bases). Germline CDR1 MGHRA, CDR2 YSYEKL. V dropped 1 base and J dropped 5 bases, with 15 bases sitting between them. The CDR3 totals 15 residues. The CDR3 spells CASSQGQPYLDEQYF. CDR3 in DNA: TGCGCCAGCAGCCAAGGACAGCCGTATCTTGACGAGCAGTACTTC.

This clone was seen once. The chain has TRBV6-2 or TRBV6-3 and TRBJ1-2, with 9 bases aligning to TRBD1. V lost 1 base and J lost 8; bases outside the gene matches: 11. The germline gives CDR1 MNHEY, CDR2 SVGEGT. CDR3 length equals 16 residues. CDR3 in amino acids: CASSYFRDRVISGYTF. In DNA, the CDR3 is TGTGCCAGCAGTTACTTCCGGGACAGGGTAATCAGCGGCTACACCTTC.